These T cell receptor beta chains were read from a single sample in a study of T cell repertoires in cytomegalovirus infection. TCRdb passed the reads through MiXCR, listing each CDR3 protein once. Of fewer than 550,000 distinct CDR3 sequences listed, 15% to 20% are singletons. The sequenced sample was CD8+ T cells from PBMCs. Receptor source: a human donor in good health (CMV status not recorded). Some clones in this sample may be carry-over from other donors' samples. CDR3s include the opening cysteine and the closing phenylalanine or tryptophan. A D gene is named only where the DNA matches it firmly. Clone size, where shown, is once, few, many, or a class for clones that have expanded.

DNA: TGTGCCAGCCCCTTAGAAGAGACCCAGTACTTC; CDR3: CASPLEETQYF; size: few; J: TRBJ2-5; length: 11; V: TRBV2; D: -
DNA: TGCGCCAGCAGCTCGGGCCTGGGGGACACTGAAGCTTTCTTT; CDR3: CASSSGLGDTEAFF; size: few; J: TRBJ1-1; length: 14; V: TRBV5-1; D: -
DNA: TGTGCCAGCAGCTTAGAAGATAAGGTGGGCTACACCTTC; CDR3: CASSLEDKVGYTF; size: -; J: TRBJ1-2; length: 13; V: TRBV7-9; D: -
DNA: TGTGCCATCAGTCGCATCCATAGCTCCTATAATTCACCCCTCCACTTT; CDR3: CAISRIHSSYNSPLHF; size: -; J: TRBJ1-6; length: 16; V: TRBV10-3; D: -
DNA: TGCGCCAGCAGCCAAGATGTCCTAGCGGGAGGCGGCGAGCAGTACTTC; CDR3: CASSQDVLAGGGEQYF; size: -; J: TRBJ2-7; length: 16; V: TRBV4-1; D: TRBD2
DNA: TGTGCCAGCAGTCAACTAGCCGGGCCTCAATACGAGCAGTACTTC; CDR3: CASSQLAGPQYEQYF; size: few; J: TRBJ2-7; length: 15; V: TRBV27; D: -
DNA: TGTGCCAGCAGCTTGGAGTGGAGTAACCACGAGCAGTACTTC; CDR3: CASSLEWSNHEQYF; size: -; J: TRBJ2-7; length: 14; V: TRBV5-4; D: -
DNA: TGTGCCAGCAGTGGCTGGGGTCAGCCCCAGCATTTT; CDR3: CASSGWGQPQHF; size: -; J: TRBJ1-5; length: 12; V: TRBV6-1; D: -
DNA: TGTGCCAGCAGCCCAGATGATCCCCGCAATGAGCAGTTCTTC; CDR3: CASSPDDPRNEQFF; size: many; J: TRBJ2-1; length: 14; V: TRBV7-9; D: -
DNA: TGTGCCAGCAGTGAAGAACTAGCGGGGCGGAACGAGCAGTACTTC; CDR3: CASSEELAGRNEQYF; size: many; J: TRBJ2-7; length: 15; V: TRBV6-1; D: TRBD2
DNA: TGTGCCAGCAGCACTGATACAGCCACAGAGCAGTTCTTC; CDR3: CASSTDTATEQFF; size: once; J: TRBJ2-1; length: 13; V: TRBV12-3/TRBV12-4; D: -
DNA: TGTGCCCGATGGACTGGAACCTACGAGCAGTACTTC; CDR3: CARWTGTYEQYF; size: few; J: TRBJ2-7; length: 12; V: TRBV19; D: -
DNA: TGTGCCAGCAGCCCCTCCCGGGACAGCTCCTACGAGCAGTACTTC; CDR3: CASSPSRDSSYEQYF; size: few; J: TRBJ2-7; length: 15; V: TRBV13; D: TRBD1
DNA: TGCGCCAGCAGCCAAGATGGGACTAGAAACTACGAGCAGTACTTC; CDR3: CASSQDGTRNYEQYF; size: many; J: TRBJ2-7; length: 15; V: TRBV4-1; D: TRBD2
DNA: TGTGCCAGCAGCTTTGGCAACAGGGCACACGATACGCAGTATTTT; CDR3: CASSFGNRAHDTQYF; size: many; J: TRBJ2-3; length: 15; V: TRBV11-3; D: -
DNA: TGTGCCAGCAGCCAAGTCGAGGGAGACATTTCTGGAAACACCATATATTTT; CDR3: CASSQVEGDISGNTIYF; size: many; J: TRBJ1-3; length: 17; V: TRBV14; D: -
DNA: TGTGCCAGCAGTTACGGGACAGTGGGTGTACACGAGCAGTACTTC; CDR3: CASSYGTVGVHEQYF; size: -; J: TRBJ2-7; length: 15; V: TRBV6-5; D: TRBD1
DNA: TGTGCCACTAGAGGACAGGGCCAAGAGACCCAGTACTTC; CDR3: CATRGQGQETQYF; size: few; J: TRBJ2-5; length: 13; V: TRBV4-2; D: TRBD1
DNA: TGTGCCAGCAGTTCCCCTCGGGGGGGGGGAGCCAAAAACATTCAGTACTTC; CDR3: CASSSPRGGGAKNIQYF; size: many; J: TRBJ2-4; length: 17; V: TRBV28; D: TRBD2
DNA: TGTGCCACCTCCGTATTGCAGCGGGAACCCTATGGCTACACCTTC; CDR3: CATSVLQREPYGYTF; size: many; J: TRBJ1-2; length: 15; V: TRBV6-1; D: -
DNA: TGTGCCAGTAGTTGGAGGGGGACCTACCGCGAGAACACCGGGGAGCTGTTTTTT; CDR3: CASSWRGTYRENTGELFF; size: many; J: TRBJ2-2; length: 18; V: TRBV19; D: -
DNA: TGTGCCAGCAGCTTAGTCAGGGCCTCCTACGAGCAGTACTTC; CDR3: CASSLVRASYEQYF; size: many; J: TRBJ2-7; length: 14; V: TRBV11-2; D: -
DNA: TGTGCCAGCAGCTTAGCGGGGGGCCAAGTTGGGGCCAACGTCCTGACTTTC; CDR3: CASSLAGGQVGANVLTF; size: many; J: TRBJ2-6; length: 17; V: TRBV7-6; D: -
DNA: TGTGCCAGCAGTTGGGGCCCAAGGCAGCCCCAGCATTTT; CDR3: CASSWGPRQPQHF; size: -; J: TRBJ1-5; length: 13; V: TRBV27; D: -
DNA: TGTGCCAGCGGTACGAGCGGCGGTACCTACGAGCAGTACTTC; CDR3: CASGTSGGTYEQYF; size: few; J: TRBJ2-7; length: 14; V: TRBV27; D: -
DNA: TGTGCCAGCAGCTCTGCCACCCTAGGCGGGATGGTAGATACGCAGTATTTT; CDR3: CASSSATLGGMVDTQYF; size: many; J: TRBJ2-3; length: 17; V: TRBV5-6; D: -
DNA: TGTGCCAGCAGCTTAGATTTGAGAACTAATGAAAAACTGTTTTTT; CDR3: CASSLDLRTNEKLFF; size: few; J: TRBJ1-4; length: 15; V: TRBV7-9; D: -
DNA: TGTGCCAGCAGCTTAGCTCAGATCTCCTACGAGCAGTACTTC; CDR3: CASSLAQISYEQYF; size: many; J: TRBJ2-7; length: 14; V: TRBV11-2; D: -
DNA: TGTGCCAGCAGTTACTCGGGACAGATTTCTTACGAGCAGTACTTC; CDR3: CASSYSGQISYEQYF; size: -; J: TRBJ2-7; length: 15; V: TRBV6-5; D: TRBD1
DNA: TGCGCCAGCAGCTTGGCCGGGAGGGGGCGGGGGAACACTGAAGCTTTCTTT; CDR3: CASSLAGRGRGNTEAFF; size: few; J: TRBJ1-1; length: 17; V: TRBV5-1; D: TRBD1
DNA: TGTGCCAGCAGGCCGGGACGCCCAAAGGATGAGCAGTTCTTC; CDR3: CASRPGRPKDEQFF; size: -; J: TRBJ2-1; length: 14; V: TRBV2; D: -
DNA: TGTGCCAGCAGTGACTTGACAGGGTGGGAATGCGGCTACACCTTC; CDR3: CASSDLTGWECGYTF; size: -; J: TRBJ1-2; length: 15; V: TRBV6-4; D: TRBD1
DNA: TGTGCCAGCAGCTTCGGGACGGGAAACTATGGCTACACCTTC; CDR3: CASSFGTGNYGYTF; size: many; J: TRBJ1-2; length: 14; V: TRBV7-9; D: -
DNA: TGTGCCAGCAGCCCCGGACCGTCGGGCTATGGCTACACCTTC; CDR3: CASSPGPSGYGYTF; size: -; J: TRBJ1-2; length: 14; V: TRBV6-2/TRBV6-3; D: -
DNA: TGCGCCAGCAGCCAAGATACGGGAGCCACGGGCTATGGCTACACCTTC; CDR3: CASSQDTGATGYGYTF; size: -; J: TRBJ1-2; length: 16; V: TRBV4-1; D: -
DNA: TGCGCCAGCAGCGTAATCGACAGGGGAGGGACCGGGGAGCTGTTTTTT; CDR3: CASSVIDRGGTGELFF; size: -; J: TRBJ2-2; length: 16; V: TRBV5-1; D: -